Following are 11 T cell receptor beta chains from one sample sequenced in a study of blood T cell repertoires in COVID-19. Sequencing was performed with immunoSEQ multiplex PCR; in TCRdb, only in-frame clones are kept and a portion is missing. The sample includes hundreds of thousands of clones, 70% to 90% of them seen just once. The sequencing sample was made of PBMCs or T cells enriched from blood (not recorded which). These receptors were taken from a woman aged 18-30 years who had been exposed to COVID-19.

This clone has only one observation. The V call is TRBV7-2, the J call TRBJ2-3; 7 bases agree with TRBD2. Germline trimming cut 6 bases from V and 4 bases from J; bases unmatched to any gene: 4. This CDR3 spans 13 amino acids. The V gene's germline CDR1 is SGHTA and CDR2 FQGNSA. The CDR3 region is CASRLSGADTQYF. The CDR3 DNA is TGTGCCAGCAGGTTGAGCGGGGCAGATACGCAGTATTTT. Filled out from reference TRBV7-2 and TRBJ2-3, the complete variable domain reads GAGVSQSPSNKVTEKGKDVELRCDPISGHTALYWYRQSLGQGLEFLIYFQGNSAPDKSGLPSDRFSAERTGGSVSTLTIQRTQQEDSAVYLCASRLSGADTQYFGPGTRLTVL.

The CDR3 nucleotides read TGTGCCAGCAGTGGGTTCCGGGGGGGTCATAATGAGCAGTTCTTC. Its protein is CASSGFRGGHNEQFF. The chain couples TRBV6-2 or TRBV6-3 to TRBJ2-1, with 8 bases lining up with TRBD2. CDR3 length: 15 residues. J gave up 7 bases and V 5 bases, and 10 bases lay outside the gene matches. Per germline, CDR1 MNHEY and CDR2 SVGEGT.

The CDR3 here is CASSLSNLNTGELFF. CDR3 nucleotides: TGTGCCAGCAGTTTATCAAACTTGAACACCGGGGAGCTGTTTTTT. The V gene is TRBV27, the J gene TRBJ2-2; D remains unclear. Trimming stripped 0 bases from V and 1 base from J, with 6 bases between. CDR1 is MNHEY, CDR2 SMNVEV, per germline (reference sequence). This CDR3 has 15 amino acids.

The V gene is TRBV5-5, the J gene TRBJ1-5; 8 nucleotides line up with TRBD1. The CDR3 totals 14 residues. Germline V gives CDR1 SGHKS, CDR2 YYEKEE (reference sequence). Trimming at V came to 4 bases and at J to 5 bases, leaving 5 bases not matched to a gene. CDR3 DNA sequence: TGTGCCAGCAGCCGGGACAGGCCTGATCAGCCCCAGCATTTT. Translating gives CASSRDRPDQPQHF.

V gene TRBV7-2 combines with J gene TRBJ2-7, with TRBD1 matching 10 bases. V lost 5 bases and J lost 1; bases outside the gene matches: 8. Germline V gene sequence: CDR1 SGHTA, CDR2 FQGNSA. There are 16 residues in the CDR3. The CDR3 reads CASSRTRDRGSYEQYF. The CDR3 DNA reads as TGTGCCAGCAGCCGGACCCGGGACAGGGGTTCCTACGAGCAGTACTTC.

The chain combines TRBV7-8 with TRBJ2-5, with 7 bases identical to TRBD2. With 8 bases clipped from V and 0 bases from J, the junction kept 12 bases outside the gene matches. The CDR3 loop spans 16 amino acids. Germline lookup yields CDR1 SGHVS and CDR2 FQNEAQ. The CDR3 is CASQSQPAGYQETQYF. DNA of the CDR3: TGTGCCAGCCAAAGCCAGCCAGCGGGGTACCAAGAGACCCAGTACTTC.

The rearrangement uses TRBV4-1 and TRBJ1-5; D call uncertain. Germline CDR1 is MGHRA and CDR2 is YSYEKL. V was cut by 0 bases and J by 4 bases, with 10 bases left in between. This CDR3 spans 15 amino acids. The CDR3 bases are TGCGCCAGCAGCCAAGATCGGTCGGGGAATCAGCCCCAGCATTTT. This encodes CASSQDRSGNQPQHF.

The rearrangement links TRBV5-1 to TRBJ2-7; D is ambiguous. V was trimmed by 1 base and J by 2 bases, leaving 10 bases between them. The CDR3 is made up of 14 amino acids. CDR1 is SGHRS, CDR2 YFSETQ, per germline. CDR3: CASSLRSQTYEQYF. The CDR3 DNA is TGCGCCAGCAGCTTGAGGAGTCAAACCTACGAGCAGTACTTC.

V and J are TRBV18 and TRBJ1-5; D is unresolved. Trimming cost V 3 bases and J 4 bases, with 4 bases left between them. This CDR3 has 12 amino acids. The V gene's germline CDR1 is KGHSH and CDR2 LQKENI. The CDR3 coding sequence is TGTGCCAGCTCACCTCTGAATCAGCCCCAGCATTTT. Translating gives CASSPLNQPQHF. Full variable domain (remainder filled in from reference TRBV18 and TRBJ1-5): NAGVMQNPRHLVRRRGQEARLRCSPMKGHSHVYWYRQLPEEGLKFMVYLQKENIIDESGMPKERFSAEFPKEGPSILRIQQVVRGDSAAYFCASSPLNQPQHFGDGTRLSIL.

The chain employs TRBV4-2 and TRBJ1-6; tentative D call: TRBD1 (5 bases). The CDR3 has 16 amino acids. Germline values: CDR1 LGHNA, CDR2 YNFKEQ. V was clipped by 4 bases and J by 1 base, with 11 bases between them. CDR3 DNA sequence: TGTGCCAGCAGCCCGGGGGGAGGATCCTATAATTCACCCCTCCACTTT. It encodes CASSPGGGSYNSPLHF.

The V call is TRBV27, the J call TRBJ2-1, with D unclear. CDR3 length: 18 residues. The germline CDR1 and CDR2 sequences are MNHEY and SMNVEV (reference sequence). Trimming cost V 1 base and J 0 bases, with 16 bases left between them. The CDR3 region has the DNA TGTGCCAGCAGTTTATATCCAAGCTCCGGCGGCTCCTACAATGAGCAGTTCTTC. It specifies CASSLYPSSGGSYNEQFF.